A single T cell receptor (beta chain) is shown here with its context. This sample was included in a study of blood T cell repertoires in COVID-19. The wider study: Material from acute and convalescent COVID-19 was sourced from the United States, Italy and Spain. Sources were T cells, B-cell-depleted T cells, or PBMCs; the material itself was cDNA or gDNA.

Followed longitudinally, the Seattle patients had been enrolled during active infection. As handled by the study authors: Estimates of nucleated cell counts were drawn from the amplification of reference gene primers. The repertoire was sequenced with immunoSEQ multiplex PCR; TCRdb's copy has only in-frame clones and lacks some. The V and J calls and clone size come from that table; D and trimming were worked out from the DNA. The sample has 260,000 or so clones; more than 80% are singletons. This sequence originates from a woman older than 75 with COVID-19, enrolled during active disease. Material for sequencing was peripheral blood.

CDR3 protein: CAWSQDSFNEKLFF. In DNA form, the CDR3 reads TGTGCCTGGAGTCAGGACTCCTTTAATGAAAAACTGTTTTTT. The chain links TRBV30 to TRBJ1-4; no clear D gene. V was clipped by 2 bases and J by 4 bases, with 11 bases between them. This CDR3 comprises 14 residues. Germline V CDR1 and CDR2: GTSNPN, SVGIG (reference sequence). The full variable domain, its missing parts supplied by reference TRBV30 and TRBJ1-4, is SQTIHQWPATLVQPVGSPLSLECTVEGTSNPNLYWYRQAAGRGLQLLFYSVGIGQISSEVPQNLSASRPQDRQFILSSKKLLLSDSGFYLCAWSQDSFNEKLFFGSGTQLSVL.